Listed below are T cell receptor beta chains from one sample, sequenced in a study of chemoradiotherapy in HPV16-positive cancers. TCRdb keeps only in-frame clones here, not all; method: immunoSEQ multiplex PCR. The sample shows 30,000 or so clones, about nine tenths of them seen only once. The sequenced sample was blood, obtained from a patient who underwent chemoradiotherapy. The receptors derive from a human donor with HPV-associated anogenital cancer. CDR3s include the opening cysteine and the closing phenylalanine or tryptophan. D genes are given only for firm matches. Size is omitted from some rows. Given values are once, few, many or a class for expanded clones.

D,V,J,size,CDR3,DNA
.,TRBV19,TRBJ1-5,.,CASSTQGLSNQPQHF,TGTGCCAGTAGTACCCAGGGGTTGAGCAATCAGCCCCAGCATTTT
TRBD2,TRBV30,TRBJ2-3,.,CAWSPPRWTSAPMDTQYF,TGTGCCTGGAGCCCCCCAAGGTGGACTAGCGCTCCGATGGATACGCAGTATTTT
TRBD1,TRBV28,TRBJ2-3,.,CASSPWDRDTDTQYF,TGTGCCAGCAGTCCTTGGGACAGGGACACAGATACGCAGTATTTT
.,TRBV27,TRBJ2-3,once,CASSAAANTDTQYF,TGTGCCAGCAGTGCGGCAGCCAACACAGATACGCAGTATTTT
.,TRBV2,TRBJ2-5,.,CASSDWRETQYF,TGTGCCAGCAGTGACTGGCGAGAGACCCAGTACTTC
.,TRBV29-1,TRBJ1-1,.,CSVAHRMNTEAFF,TGCAGCGTTGCCCACAGAATGAACACTGAAGCTTTCTTT
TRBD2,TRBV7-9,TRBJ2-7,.,CASRSTSVSSYEQYF,TGTGCCAGCAGGTCGACTAGCGTGAGCTCCTACGAGCAGTACTTC
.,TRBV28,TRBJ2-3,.,CASSSPDTQYF,TGTGCCAGCAGTTCTCCAGATACGCAGTATTTT
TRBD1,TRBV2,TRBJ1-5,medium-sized,CASNGQEGQTNQPQHF,TGTGCCAGCAACGGACAGGAGGGACAAACGAATCAGCCCCAGCATTTT
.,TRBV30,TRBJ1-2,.,CAWSPAGNYGYTF,TGTGCCTGGAGTCCGGCGGGGAACTATGGCTACACCTTC
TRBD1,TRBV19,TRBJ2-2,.,CATKGTGNTGELFF,TGTGCCACTAAAGGGACAGGAAACACCGGGGAGCTGTTTTTT
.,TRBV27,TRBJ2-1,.,CASTPRRTSYNEQFF,TGTGCCAGCACCCCACGCCGAACATCCTACAATGAGCAGTTCTTC
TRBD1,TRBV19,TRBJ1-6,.,CAGEGQTNSPLHF,TGTGCCGGTGAGGGACAGACTAATTCACCCCTCCACTTT